This T cell receptor beta chain emerged from a study of STAT3 mutations in large granular lymphocyte leukemia. Looking at the study overall: Canonical activating STAT3 mutations were detected in roughly half of the longitudinally sequenced T-LGLL patients.

Study-wide results and caveats: Samples missed the first appearance of the clone. Every T-cell large granular lymphocyte leukemia patient had at least one immunodominant TCR beta clonotype.

The CDR3 covers 16 residues. Germline trimming cut 4 bases from V and 8 bases from J; bases unmatched to any gene: 8. Germline V lookup: CDR1 KGHSH, CDR2 LQKENI. Remarks on this clone: Its antigen remains unidentified.

Data came from immunoSEQ multiplex PCR; TCRdb stores just in-frame clones and leaves some out. The sample consists of around 10,000 clones, around 52% of them appearing once. The chain links TRBV18 to TRBJ1-6; the match to TRBD1 covers 10 bases. This TCR derives from a boy between 10 and 17 years old with T-cell large granular lymphocyte leukemia. Some clones in this sample may be carry-over from other donors' samples. What was sequenced was peripheral blood mononuclear cells. The CDR3: CASSQRTGGQYSPLHF. CDR3 sequence (DNA): TGTGCCAGCTCACAACGGACAGGGGGGCAATATTCACCCCTCCACTTT. The full variable domain, rest sourced from reference TRBV18 and TRBJ1-6, is NAGVMQNPRHLVRRRGQEARLRCSPMKGHSHVYWYRQLPEEGLKFMVYLQKENIIDESGMPKERFSAEFPKEGPSILRIQQVVRGDSAAYFCASSQRTGGQYSPLHFGNGTRLTVT.